This record covers a single T cell receptor beta chain. The target antigen is unknown. This CDR3 is built from 15 residues. CDR1 and CDR2 (germline): MNHEY, SVGEGT. The V and J ends lost 3 bases and 4 bases, in that order; junction bases with no gene match: 8. The sample belongs to a study of T cell responses to AZD1222 COVID-19 vaccine. Clones were sequenced by immunoSEQ multiplex PCR, and TCRdb holds only the in-frame ones, with some missing. The sample carries 130,000 to 150,000 clones, around 89% recorded once. Regarding the study as a whole: Targets within unmutated variant regions were reportedly found for nearly half of spike-specific TCRs. Elevations in Spike-specific TCR breadth and depth followed administration of two AZD1222 doses.

Specimen: peripheral blood, collected on day 0 of MenACWY control vaccination. This TCR came from an adult in good health. V and J are TRBV6-2 or TRBV6-3 and TRBJ1-1; 7 nucleotides line up with TRBD1. The CDR3 sequence is CASSYSPQGGTEAFF. In DNA form, the CDR3 reads TGTGCCAGCAGTTATTCCCCTCAGGGGGGCACTGAAGCTTTCTTT.